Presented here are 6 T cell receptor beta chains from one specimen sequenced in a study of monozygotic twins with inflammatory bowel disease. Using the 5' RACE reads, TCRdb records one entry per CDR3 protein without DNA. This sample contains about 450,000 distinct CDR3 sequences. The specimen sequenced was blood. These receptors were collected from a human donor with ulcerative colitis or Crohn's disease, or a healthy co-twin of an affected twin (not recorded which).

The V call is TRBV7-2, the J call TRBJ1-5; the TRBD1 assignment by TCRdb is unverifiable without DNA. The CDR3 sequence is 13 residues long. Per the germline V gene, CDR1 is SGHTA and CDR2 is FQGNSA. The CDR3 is CASSWGQGQPQHF. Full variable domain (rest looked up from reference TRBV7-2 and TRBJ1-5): GAGVSQSPSNKVTEKGKDVELRCDPISGHTALYWYRQSLGQGLEFLIYFQGNSAPDKSGLPSDRFSAERTGGSVSTLTIQRTQQEDSAVYLCASSWGQGQPQHFGDGTRLSIL.

The chain's CDR3 is CSVAGSDTEAFF. J is TRBJ1-1 and V is TRBV29-1. The CDR3 is 12 residues long. Germline-derived CDR1 and CDR2 are SQVTM and ANQGSEA. Using reference TRBV29-1 and TRBJ1-1 for the parts outside the CDR3, the full variable domain is SAVISQKPSRDICQRGTSLTIQCQVDSQVTMMFWYRQQPGQSLTLIATANQGSEATYESGFVIDKFPISRPNLTFSTLTVSNMSPEDSSIYLCSVAGSDTEAFFGQGTRLTVV.

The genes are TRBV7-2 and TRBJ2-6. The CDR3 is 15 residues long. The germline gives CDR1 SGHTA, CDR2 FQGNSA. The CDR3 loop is CASSLVRSGANVLTF.

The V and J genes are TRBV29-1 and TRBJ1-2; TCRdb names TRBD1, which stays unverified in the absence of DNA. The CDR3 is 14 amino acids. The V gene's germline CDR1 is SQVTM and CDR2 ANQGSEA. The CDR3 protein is CSVPDRGANYGYTF.

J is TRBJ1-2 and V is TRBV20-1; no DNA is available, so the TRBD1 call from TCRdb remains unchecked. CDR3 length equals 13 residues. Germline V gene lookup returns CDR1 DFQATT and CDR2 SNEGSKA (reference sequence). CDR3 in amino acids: CSARPGQEDGYTF.

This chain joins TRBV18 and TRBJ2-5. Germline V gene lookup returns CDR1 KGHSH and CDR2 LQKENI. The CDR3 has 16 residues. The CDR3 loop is CASSPLYTADQETQYF.